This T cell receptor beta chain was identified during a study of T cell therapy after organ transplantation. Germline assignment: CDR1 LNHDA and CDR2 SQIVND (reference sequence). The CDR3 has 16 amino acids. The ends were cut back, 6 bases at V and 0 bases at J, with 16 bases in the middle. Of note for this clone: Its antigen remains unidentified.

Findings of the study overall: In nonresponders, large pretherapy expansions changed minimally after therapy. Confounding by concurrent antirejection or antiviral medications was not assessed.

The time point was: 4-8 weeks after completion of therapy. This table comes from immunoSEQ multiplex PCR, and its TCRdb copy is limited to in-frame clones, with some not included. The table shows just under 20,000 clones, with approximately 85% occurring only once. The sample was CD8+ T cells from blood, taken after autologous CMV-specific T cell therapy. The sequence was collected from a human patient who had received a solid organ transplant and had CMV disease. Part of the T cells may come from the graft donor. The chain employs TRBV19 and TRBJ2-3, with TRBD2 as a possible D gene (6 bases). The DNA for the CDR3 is TGTGCCAGTAGCCCCCGGCGGGGAAGTAGCACAGATACGCAGTATTTT. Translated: CASSPRRGSSTDTQYF.